This passage covers 5 T cell receptor beta chains from one sample sequenced in a study of blood T cell repertoires in COVID-19. Method: immunoSEQ multiplex PCR; TCRdb's copy keeps in-frame clones and lacks some. The repertoire includes approximately 200,000 clones, about 93% of them detected once, and roughly 0.76% sits in the top ten. Sequencing input: peripheral blood. Receptors were obtained from a man aged 25 to 45 with COVID-19, enrolled during active disease.

V and J are TRBV7-2 and TRBJ2-5; TRBD2 aligns across 12 bases. This CDR3 has 16 residues. Germline loops: CDR1 SGHTA, CDR2 FQGNSA. With 2 bases clipped from V and 2 bases from J, the junction kept 3 bases outside the gene matches. The CDR3 nucleotides are TGTGCCAGCAGCTTATCGACTAGCGGGGGACAAGAGACCCAGTACTTC. This codes for CASSLSTSGGQETQYF.

The J gene is TRBJ2-3, the V gene TRBV6-5; a weak D match, TRBD1 (5 bases). The CDR3 totals 15 residues. Germline V lookup: CDR1 MNHEY, CDR2 SVGAGI. The V gene lost 1 base and the J gene lost 3 bases, with 11 bases spanning the gap. The CDR3 DNA is TGTGCCAGCAGTTACTATAGGGGTGCAACAGATACGCAGTATTTT. Residues: CASSYYRGATDTQYF.

The chain employs TRBV7-3 and TRBJ2-5; possible D gene TRBD2, 7 bases. V lost 5 bases and J 4 bases, leaving 20 bases between the germline ends. Germline-derived CDR1 and CDR2 are SGHTA and FQGTGA. The CDR3 is 16 amino acids. CDR3 coding DNA: TGTGCCAGCAGCCTTGGGGGGGCAGTATCTTTAGAGACCCAGTACTTC. Its translation: CASSLGGAVSLETQYF.

The V call is TRBV5-1, the J call TRBJ2-1; D gene unclear. The V and J ends lost 0 bases and 10 bases respectively, with 8 bases between them. CDR1 and CDR2 from the germline V gene are SGHRS and YFSETQ. CDR3 size: 12 residues. CDR3 in amino acids: CASSLDQEEQFF. CDR3 sequence (DNA): TGCGCCAGCAGCTTGGATCAGGAAGAGCAGTTCTTC.

The J gene is TRBJ2-1, the V gene TRBV6-4; 8 bases fit TRBD2. The germline V gene encodes CDR1 MRHNA and CDR2 SNTAGT. With V trimmed by 2 bases and J by 1 base, 4 bases remained unmatched. This CDR3 region has 16 residues. The CDR3 spells CASSDIGGGSYNEQFF. The CDR3 region has the DNA TGTGCCAGCAGTGACATTGGCGGGGGGTCCTACAATGAGCAGTTCTTC.